The source of this T cell receptor beta chain is a study of T cell changes during pregnancy in multiple sclerosis. Sequencing used immunoSEQ multiplex PCR; TCRdb keeps in-frame clones, though not all of them. Of about 44,000 clones in the sample, roughly nine tenths are singletons; the top ten hold roughly 1.2%. This clone has a single count. The CDR3 covers 11 residues. CDR1 is GTSNPN and CDR2 is SVGIG in the germline V gene (reference sequence). The V end was cut by 4 bases, the J end by 9 bases, with 10 bases between. The sequence was obtained from a female donor with multiple sclerosis, enrolled in a pregnancy study. V is TRBV30 and J is TRBJ2-1; the D is unclear. Source: CD4+ T cells from peripheral blood mononuclear cells, taken after pregnancy. Here the CDR3 DNA reads TGTGCCTGGAATGGAGACGGTGAGCAGTTCTTC. Amino acid sequence: CAWNGDGEQFF. The complete variable domain, with remaining parts taken from reference TRBV30 and TRBJ2-1, reads SQTIHQWPATLVQPVGSPLSLECTVEGTSNPNLYWYRQAAGRGLQLLFYSVGIGQISSEVPQNLSASRPQDRQFILSSKKLLLSDSGFYLCAWNGDGEQFFGPGTRLTVL.